This T cell receptor beta chain was identified during a study of blood T cell repertoires in COVID-19 (dated by TCRdb to the early 2020s). About the full investigation: Samples from collaborators originated in the United States, Italy and Spain and spanned both the acute and convalescent phases of COVID-19. The sample metadata nearly always contained a de-identified subject ID, COVID-19 status, age in years and sex. The prospective study material was composed of cDNA or gDNA derived from T cells, B-cell-depleted T cells, or PBMCs. Where HLA class I and class II types were available, the types were taken from metadata supplied by the sample provider, not from assay-based typing. A freely available public database, intended as a resource for researchers studying the immune response to SARS-CoV-2, is where the repertoires were released. Samples were obtained from the ongoing ImmuneRACE study (first 160 participants) and from roughly 1,300 subjects provided by 6 global collaborators. Subjects who had been exposed to COVID-19, were actively infected with it, or had recovered from it provided the deeply sampled blood TCRbeta repertoires that made up the dataset.

The collaborating institutions used their own protocols to collect whole blood in K2EDTA tubes. For TCRbeta analysis, collaborator samples were shipped as frozen whole blood, as isolated PBMCs, or as DNA extracted from either sample type. The immunoSEQ Assay, a bias-controlled multiplex PCR, was used to amplify TCRbeta CDR3 regions from genomic DNA. The study's processing was this. Nucleated cell counts per sample were estimated from amplification of reference gene primers within the assay. To quantify the absolute abundance of each unique TCRbeta CDR3 rearrangement, sequence reads were collapsed and filtered. For each sample, productive Simpson clonality was calculated as the square root of Simpson's diversity index over productive rearrangements. TCRdb retrieved this table from immuneACCESS and kept in-frame rearrangements only. Not all clones are present; in checked studies, unresolved V genes account for under half, and no reason is known for the remainder. V and J calls and clone size are given by that table; D and trimming were obtained from the DNA. Across this sample there are tens of thousands of clones, with roughly 80% seen only once. Roughly 28% of the sample goes to the ten largest clones.

Here is what the overall study found, with its caveats: The quantity of clinical and demographic metadata differed by source and by participant and was supplied without curation.

Comments on this clone: What antigen it recognizes has not been identified. Base qualities are missing; no much larger clone stands one base away.

Including the terminal cysteine and phenylalanine, the CDR3 comprises 13 residues. The kept DNA is CDR3 alone, 39 bases in frame from the first base. The germline V gene specifies MNHEY as CDR1 and SVGAGI as CDR2. Deletion took 2 bases off V and 7 bases off J, with a span of 11 bases between the germline ends. Sequenced: peripheral blood. In this chain, TRBV6-5 is recombined with TRBJ1-1; no confident D gene assignment can be made. The TCR was taken from a woman in her 70s with acute or convalescent COVID-19. CDR3 protein: CASSYQTDFEAFF. The nucleotide sequence is given as TGTGCCAGCAGTTACCAAACAGATTTTGAAGCTTTCTTT.